These T cell receptor beta chains were read from a single sample in a study of shared clonotypes between healthy human individuals. Assay: immunoSEQ multiplex PCR; the TCRdb copy retains only in-frame clones and omits some. Of 2 million to 3 million clones listed, 80% to 95% were seen once; the top ten hold around 0.4%. Sequenced: naive CD4+ T cells from PBMCs. Every receptor here comes from a man younger than 35 in good health. Some clones in this sample may be carry-over from other donors' samples. Each CDR3 is given without its conserved first and last residue.

J	V	CDR3
TRBJ2-1	TRBV11-1	ASSTRHRSSYNEQF
TRBJ2-1	TRBV7-9	ASSQNEQF
TRBJ2-5	TRBV7-2	ASSQRRLAVGETQY
TRBJ2-5	TRBV9	ASSPTSRTGETQY
TRBJ1-1	TRBV14	ASSQVEFTEAF
TRBJ2-5	TRBV19	ASSGGQSQETQY
TRBJ1-6	TRBV30	AWRRAGAGPNSPLH
TRBJ1-3	TRBV7-9	ASSPNVILSGGNTIY
TRBJ1-1	TRBV28	ASSQWTGGDTEAF
TRBJ1-2	TRBV10-3	AINPDPASEYGYT
TRBJ2-5	TRBV25-1	ASGGQGYQETQY
TRBJ2-1	TRBV9	ASSVNSGSYNEQF
TRBJ1-6	TRBV2	ASCRDRNSPLH
TRBJ1-2	TRBV14	ASSVTANYGYT
TRBJ2-7	TRBV29-1	SVEDSDSYEQY
TRBJ1-5	TRBV15	ATSAGRYNQPQH
TRBJ2-4	TRBV5-1	ASSLAGTGLNIQY